This is a list of T cell receptor beta chains from one sample in a study of glioma-infiltrating T cells. TCRdb re-called the multiplex PCR reads through MiXCR, storing one row per CDR3 protein. The sample lists about 140,000 distinct CDR3 sequences, approximately 40% occurring once. The specimen sequenced was glioma tissue, nonneoplastic brain tissue, or PBMCs (not recorded which). The source is a human donor with low-grade glioma or glioblastoma, undergoing nonglioma brain surgery, or in good health (not recorded which). Each CDR3 is given without its conserved first and last residue.

cdr3_length: 13; v_call: TRBV6-1; cdr3_aa: ASSEGGAGLNEQF
cdr3_length: 11; v_call: TRBV10-3; cdr3_aa: ATTNGQGYEQY
cdr3_length: 15; v_call: TRBV11-2; cdr3_aa: ASSSGQASGETDTQY
cdr3_length: 12; v_call: TRBV28; cdr3_aa: ASSPPRITDTQY
cdr3_length: 13; v_call: TRBV6-2/TRBV6-3; cdr3_aa: ASSLHAGVLDTQY
cdr3_length: 11; v_call: TRBV29-1; cdr3_aa: SVQKTGTDTQY
cdr3_length: 15; v_call: TRBV20-1; cdr3_aa: SARGHRDGFSNYGYT
cdr3_length: 12; v_call: TRBV7-9; cdr3_aa: ASRLYRGLTEAF
cdr3_length: 12; v_call: TRBV27; cdr3_aa: ASSPISPDNEQF
cdr3_length: 10; v_call: TRBV27; cdr3_aa: ASSFIGETQY
cdr3_length: 12; v_call: TRBV6-2/TRBV6-3; cdr3_aa: ASSVRQLNTEAF
cdr3_length: 12; v_call: TRBV12-3/TRBV12-4; cdr3_aa: ASSLEQGKTEAF
cdr3_length: 12; v_call: TRBV2; cdr3_aa: ASDPGQGYNEQF
cdr3_length: 14; v_call: TRBV20-1; cdr3_aa: SARDRTDLSTDTQY
cdr3_length: 10; v_call: TRBV12-3/TRBV12-4; cdr3_aa: ASSFSKETQY
cdr3_length: 14; v_call: TRBV4-1; cdr3_aa: ASSQVVDLRTDTQY
cdr3_length: 11; v_call: TRBV6-1; cdr3_aa: ASSLNRGNEQF
cdr3_length: 13; v_call: TRBV28; cdr3_aa: ASRRPGRENTEAF
cdr3_length: 11; v_call: TRBV30; cdr3_aa: AWSEQEGQPQH
cdr3_length: 13; v_call: TRBV6-1; cdr3_aa: AISEIFSSTDTQY
cdr3_length: 13; v_call: TRBV11-2; cdr3_aa: ASSLSLGSRGTQY
cdr3_length: 11; v_call: TRBV10-3; cdr3_aa: AISESGFYGYT
cdr3_length: 12; v_call: TRBV28; cdr3_aa: ASSSRDRNQPQH
cdr3_length: 14; v_call: TRBV4-1; cdr3_aa: ASSQDDYRVDEKLF
cdr3_length: 12; v_call: TRBV5-4; cdr3_aa: ASSSTGEWNIQY
cdr3_length: 10; v_call: TRBV15; cdr3_aa: ATSRPKGEQY
cdr3_length: 14; v_call: TRBV24-1; cdr3_aa: ATSDALGDSTDTQY
cdr3_length: 11; v_call: TRBV6-1; cdr3_aa: ASSYAMNQPQH
cdr3_length: 12; v_call: TRBV6-1; cdr3_aa: ASSEVRGRRPQH
cdr3_length: 13; v_call: TRBV27; cdr3_aa: ASRWQGAGSTEAF
cdr3_length: 11; v_call: TRBV6-1; cdr3_aa: ASRSSGTDTQY
cdr3_length: 13; v_call: TRBV4-2; cdr3_aa: ASSPLARRQETQY
cdr3_length: 11; v_call: TRBV20-1; cdr3_aa: SAQPDSSYEQY
cdr3_length: 12; v_call: TRBV15; cdr3_aa: ATSRRDGGYEQY
cdr3_length: 12; v_call: TRBV4-1; cdr3_aa: ASRSSGRNNEQF
cdr3_length: 11; v_call: TRBV2; cdr3_aa: ASSLTRGEEQY
cdr3_length: 13; v_call: TRBV6-5; cdr3_aa: ASSYSTGIPWPLH
cdr3_length: 12; v_call: TRBV6-1; cdr3_aa: ASTPGGPHHTQY
cdr3_length: 12; v_call: TRBV6-1; cdr3_aa: ASERESGTDTQY
cdr3_length: 12; v_call: TRBV20-1; cdr3_aa: SASRDRDSYGYT